This T cell receptor (beta chain) came from a study of technical replicates of blood from several donors. Clones were sequenced by immunoSEQ multiplex PCR, and TCRdb holds only the in-frame ones, with some missing. The table has tens of thousands of clones, roughly 94% seen once; the top ten hold 0.25%. This TCR derives from a human donor in good health. The sequenced sample was T cells isolated from PBMCs.

CDR3 amino acids: CAWSDRDSYEQYF. The CDR3, as DNA: TGTGCCTGGAGTGACCGGGACTCCTACGAGCAGTACTTC. The rearrangement links TRBV30 to TRBJ2-7; weak D call: TRBD2 (5 bases). The germline CDR1 and CDR2 sequences are GTSNPN and SVGIG (reference sequence). The V gene lost 1 base and the J gene lost 0 bases, with 7 bases spanning the gap. This CDR3 spans 13 amino acids.